This TCR beta chain was identified in a study of cytomegalovirus exposure and HLA in healthy donors. Regarding the study as a whole: It emerged from a later analysis that several of the most significant clusters appeared to be linked to common viral pathogens. The investigators catalogued 150 or so TCR beta chains as cytomegalovirus-associated.

As for this clone: Its target is unknown.

The CDR3 length is 12 residues. Trimming removed 10 bases from V and 2 bases from J, with 12 bases in between. Germline lookup yields CDR1 ENHRY and CDR2 SYGVKD. With 60 Vbeta and 13 Jbeta primers, the PCR was carried out. Per the authors' pipeline: Later reanalysis found about 78 million unique TCR beta chains, some 10 million of them shared. Here immunoSEQ multiplex PCR was the method, and the copy in TCRdb shows in-frame clones only, minus some. V and J calls and clone size are those listed in that table; D and trimming were worked out from the DNA. Among around 170,000 clones listed, approximately 83% were seen once.

The chain links TRBV10-3 to TRBJ2-7; a weak D match, TRBD2 (5 bases). Sequenced sample: PBMCs. This TCR was sampled from a woman aged 18-29 years in good health and CMV-seronegative. DNA of the CDR3: TGTGCCAGCACTAGTTCCCCCTACGAGCAGTACTTC. It translates to CASTSSPYEQYF.